Listed here is a single T cell receptor beta chain. The table came from immunoSEQ multiplex PCR; TCRdb's copy has only in-frame clones and leaves some out. The top ten hold 0.35% to 0.45% of the sample, which has just over 80,000 clones, roughly 94% seen once. The data derive from a study of technical replicates of blood from a handful of donors. CDR3 length equals 15 residues. Looked up from germline, CDR1 is SGHAT and CDR2 is FQNNGV. V gave up 5 bases and J gave up 1 base, with 15 bases separating them. The V gene is TRBV11-2, the J gene TRBJ2-7, with D perhaps TRBD2 (6 bases). The receptor was isolated from a human donor in good health. The sample comprised T cells isolated from PBMCs. DNA of the CDR3: TGTGCCAGCAGCAAAAGCCCCGGGAGATCCTACGAGCAGTACTTC. It translates to CASSKSPGRSYEQYF.